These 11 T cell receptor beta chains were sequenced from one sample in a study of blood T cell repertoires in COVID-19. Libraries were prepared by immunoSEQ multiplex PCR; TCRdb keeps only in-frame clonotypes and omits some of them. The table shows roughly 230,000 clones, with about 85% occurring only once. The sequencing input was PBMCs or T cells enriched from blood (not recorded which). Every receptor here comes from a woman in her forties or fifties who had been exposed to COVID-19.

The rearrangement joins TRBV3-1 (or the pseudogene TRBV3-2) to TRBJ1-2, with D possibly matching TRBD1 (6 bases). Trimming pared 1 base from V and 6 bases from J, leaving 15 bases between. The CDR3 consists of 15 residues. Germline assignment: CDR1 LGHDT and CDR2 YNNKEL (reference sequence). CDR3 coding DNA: TGTGCCAGCAGCCAAGTTACAGGGAGAGGTGATGGCTACACCTTC. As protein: CASSQVTGRGDGYTF.

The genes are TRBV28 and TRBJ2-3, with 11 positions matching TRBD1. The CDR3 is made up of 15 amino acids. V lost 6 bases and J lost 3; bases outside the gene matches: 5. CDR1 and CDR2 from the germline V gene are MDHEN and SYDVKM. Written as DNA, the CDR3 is TGTGCCAGCAGAGGGGACAGGGGGTATACAGATACGCAGTATTTT. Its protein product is CASRGDRGYTDTQYF.

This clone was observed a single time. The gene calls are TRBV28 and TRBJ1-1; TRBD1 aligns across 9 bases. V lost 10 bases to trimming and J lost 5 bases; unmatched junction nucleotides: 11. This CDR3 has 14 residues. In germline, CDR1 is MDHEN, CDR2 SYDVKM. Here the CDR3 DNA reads TGTGCCACAAGGACAGGGGTACGCGTTACTGAAGCTTTCTTT. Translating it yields CATRTGVRVTEAFF. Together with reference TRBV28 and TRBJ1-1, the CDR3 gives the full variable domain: DVKVTQSSRYLVKRTGEKVFLECVQDMDHENMFWYRQDPGLGLRLIYFSYDVKMKEKGDIPEGYSVSREKKERFSLILESASTNQTSMYLCATRTGVRVTEAFFGQGTRLTVV.

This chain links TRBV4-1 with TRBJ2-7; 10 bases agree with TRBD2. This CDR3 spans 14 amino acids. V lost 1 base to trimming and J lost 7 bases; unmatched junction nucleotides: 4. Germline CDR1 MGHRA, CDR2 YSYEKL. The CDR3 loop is CASSQGIAGGEQYF. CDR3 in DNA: TGCGCCAGCAGCCAAGGGATAGCGGGGGGTGAGCAGTACTTC.

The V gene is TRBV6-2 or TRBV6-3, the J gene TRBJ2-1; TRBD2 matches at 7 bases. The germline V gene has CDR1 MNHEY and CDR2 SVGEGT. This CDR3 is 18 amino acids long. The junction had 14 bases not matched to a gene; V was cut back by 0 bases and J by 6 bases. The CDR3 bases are TGTGCCAGCAGTTACTCGGGGGGGAGGGGCACGGGGATCAATGAGCAGTTCTTC. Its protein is CASSYSGGRGTGINEQFF.

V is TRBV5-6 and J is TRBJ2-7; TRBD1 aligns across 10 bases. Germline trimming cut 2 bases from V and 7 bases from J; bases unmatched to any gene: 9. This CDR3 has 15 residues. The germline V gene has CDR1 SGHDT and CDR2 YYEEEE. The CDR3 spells CASSLGQGDAGEQYF. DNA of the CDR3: TGTGCCAGCAGCTTAGGACAGGGGGATGCGGGTGAGCAGTACTTC.

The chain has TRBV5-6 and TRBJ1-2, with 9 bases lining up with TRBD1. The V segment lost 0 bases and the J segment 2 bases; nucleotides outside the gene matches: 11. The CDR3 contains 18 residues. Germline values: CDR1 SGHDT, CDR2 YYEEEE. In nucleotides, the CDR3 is TGTGCCAGCAGCTTGGGTGCGGGACAGGGAGTTCAAAACTATGGCTACACCTTC. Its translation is CASSLGAGQGVQNYGYTF.

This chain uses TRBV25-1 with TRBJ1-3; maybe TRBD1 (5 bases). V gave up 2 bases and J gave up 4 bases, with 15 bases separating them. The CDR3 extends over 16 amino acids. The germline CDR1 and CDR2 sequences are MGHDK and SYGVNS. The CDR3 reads CASSEPGQPKGNTIYF. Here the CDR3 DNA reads TGTGCCAGCAGTGAACCCGGACAACCTAAGGGAAACACCATATATTTT.

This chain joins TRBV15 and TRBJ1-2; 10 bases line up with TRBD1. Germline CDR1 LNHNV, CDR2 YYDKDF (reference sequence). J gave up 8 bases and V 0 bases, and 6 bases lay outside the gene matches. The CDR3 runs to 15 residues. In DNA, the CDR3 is TGTGCCACCAGCAGAGATCAGGGGACAGGGGAAGGCTACACCTTC. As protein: CATSRDQGTGEGYTF.

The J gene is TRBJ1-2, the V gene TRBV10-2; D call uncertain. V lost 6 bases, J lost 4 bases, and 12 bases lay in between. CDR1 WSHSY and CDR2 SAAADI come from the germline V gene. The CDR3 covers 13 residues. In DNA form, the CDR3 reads TGCGCCAGCAGCCCCGGAGAGATCTATGGCTACACCTTC. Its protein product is CASSPGEIYGYTF.

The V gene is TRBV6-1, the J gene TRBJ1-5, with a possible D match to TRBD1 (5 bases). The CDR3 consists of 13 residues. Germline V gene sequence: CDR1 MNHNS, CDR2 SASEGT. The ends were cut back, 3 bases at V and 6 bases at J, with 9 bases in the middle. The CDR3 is CASSDRGGQPQHF. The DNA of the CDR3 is TGTGCCAGCAGTGATAGGGGTGGTCAGCCCCAGCATTTT.